The present TCR beta chain was sequenced within a study of T cell responses to AZD1222 COVID-19 vaccine. Sequencing was performed with immunoSEQ multiplex PCR; in TCRdb, only in-frame clones are kept and a portion is missing. The data contain about 76,000 clones, around 80% of them singletons. This CDR3 is 13 amino acids long. The V gene's germline CDR1 is SGHRS and CDR2 YFSETQ. V was pared by 4 bases and J by 4 bases, with 9 bases between. Overall study results and limits: Every sample of the repertoires postdated the peak T cell response. Seropositive at baseline were only a handful of AZD1222 recipients. CD4 TCRs linked to vaccination spanned spike, dominating at 160-218 and 743-854. Mostly white British, mostly female donors; authors suggested clonal diversity may be underestimated.

About this clone: Its cognate antigen is unknown.

The sequence was obtained from an adult who received the MenACWY meningococcal vaccine as a control. This material consisted of peripheral blood, taken 28 days after the second dose of the MenACWY control vaccine. The chain carries TRBV5-1 and TRBJ2-1, with unresolved D. CDR3 protein: CASSPSSYNEQFF. The DNA of the CDR3 is TGCGCCAGCAGCCCCTCTTCGTACAATGAGCAGTTCTTC.